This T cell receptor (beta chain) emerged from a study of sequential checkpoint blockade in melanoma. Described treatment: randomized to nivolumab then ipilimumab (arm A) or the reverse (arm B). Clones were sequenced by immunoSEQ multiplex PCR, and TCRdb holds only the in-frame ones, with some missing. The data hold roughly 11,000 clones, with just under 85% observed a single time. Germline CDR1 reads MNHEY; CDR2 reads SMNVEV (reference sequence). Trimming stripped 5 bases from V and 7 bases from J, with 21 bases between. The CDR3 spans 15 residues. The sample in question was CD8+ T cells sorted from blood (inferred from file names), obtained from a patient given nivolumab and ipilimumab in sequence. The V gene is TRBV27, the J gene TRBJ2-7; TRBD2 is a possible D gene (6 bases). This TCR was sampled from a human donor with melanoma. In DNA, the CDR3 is TGTGCCAGCAGTCCGCGGCCTAACGGGAGCAGGGAGCAGTACTTC. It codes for CASSPRPNGSREQYF.